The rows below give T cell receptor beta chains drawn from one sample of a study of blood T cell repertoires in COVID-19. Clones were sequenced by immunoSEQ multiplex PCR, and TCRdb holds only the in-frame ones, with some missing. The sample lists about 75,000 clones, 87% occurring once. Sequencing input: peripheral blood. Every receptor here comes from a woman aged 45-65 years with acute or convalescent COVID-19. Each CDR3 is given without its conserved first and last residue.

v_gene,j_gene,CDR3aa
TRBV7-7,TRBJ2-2,ASSSGLAGHTGELF
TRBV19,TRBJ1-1,ASSRGQLNTEAF
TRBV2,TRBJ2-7,ASILTSGVGYEQY
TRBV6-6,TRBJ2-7,ASSAGLLALGYEQY
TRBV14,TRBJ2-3,ASSRFGQGADTQY
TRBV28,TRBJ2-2,ASSSRTGELF
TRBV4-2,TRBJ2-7,ASSPRTRSSYEQY
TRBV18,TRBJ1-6,ASSRDIDNSPLH
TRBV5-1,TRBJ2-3,ASSLGSGTSGGLTDTQY
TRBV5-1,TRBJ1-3,ASSLGTDGNTIY
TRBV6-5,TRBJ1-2,ASSLVSGYGYT
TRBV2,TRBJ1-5,ASRRERNQPQH
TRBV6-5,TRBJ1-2,ASSSNRAGFGYT
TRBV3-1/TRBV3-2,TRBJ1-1,ASSLGLMNTEAF
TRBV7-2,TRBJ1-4,ASSLAGGANEKLF
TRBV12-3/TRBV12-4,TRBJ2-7,ASSFGVGYEQY
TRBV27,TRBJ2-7,ASSHDRTGGGYEQY
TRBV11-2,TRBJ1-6,ASSSAGTPNSPLH
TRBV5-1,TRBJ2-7,ASSLGTNYEQY
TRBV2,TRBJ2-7,ASTGQLTYEQY
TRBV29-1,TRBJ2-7,SVAGGREQY
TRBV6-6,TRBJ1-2,ASRLTTINYGYT
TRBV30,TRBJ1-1,AWSVQGWTEAF
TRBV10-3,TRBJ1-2,ATGNVNYGYT
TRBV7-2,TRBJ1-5,ASSDGTGGGQPQH
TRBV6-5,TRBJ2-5,ASSQGAWETQY